This TCR beta chain is drawn from a study of blood T cell repertoires in COVID-19. The authors' processing: Counts of nucleated cells, estimated from reference gene primer amplification, were obtained. Here immunoSEQ multiplex PCR was the method, and the copy in TCRdb shows in-frame clones only, minus some. That table supplies the V and J calls and clone size; D and trimming were determined from the DNA. The sample carries a few hundred thousand clones, roughly 84% recorded once. CDR1 and CDR2 from the germline V gene are SGHTA and FQGNSA. The V and J ends lost 6 bases and 6 bases respectively, with 12 bases between them. This CDR3 is built from 13 residues. The study assigned cohorts using participant-reported clinical history.

Specimen: PBMCs or T cells enriched from blood (not recorded which). The clonotype comes from a woman between 35 and 50 years old who had recovered from COVID-19. The V call is TRBV7-2, the J call TRBJ1-5; TRBD1 is a possible D gene (6 bases). The CDR3 spells CASRSEGGQPQHF. The CDR3 DNA follows: TGTGCCAGCAGATCTGAAGGGGGTCAGCCCCAGCATTTT.